This T cell receptor beta chain was retrieved from a study of blood T cell repertoires in COVID-19. In the study overall: The samples span acute and convalescent COVID-19 from the United States, Italy and Spain. PBMCs, B-cell-depleted T cells, or T cells provided the cDNA or gDNA that made up the material.

V was pared by 5 bases and J by 0 bases, with 14 bases between. The CDR3 contains 17 residues. The germline CDR1 and CDR2 sequences are SEHNR and FQNEAQ (reference sequence). In the original workflow: Quantification of nucleated cells was approximated via reference gene primer amplification. Sequencing was performed with immunoSEQ multiplex PCR; in TCRdb, only in-frame clones are kept and a portion is missing. D and trimming come from the DNA, and the V and J calls and clone size come from that table. Among about 130,000 clones listed, over 70% were seen once. The chain couples TRBV7-9 to TRBJ1-6; D is possibly TRBD1 (5 bases). The specimen sequenced was peripheral blood. The source of this sequence is a woman aged 45 to 65 with acute or convalescent COVID-19. CDR3 coding DNA: TGTGCCAGCAGCCTCGGGGGAGTGAGCTCCTATAATTCACCCCTCCACTTT. Translating it yields CASSLGGVSSYNSPLHF. The complete variable domain, with remaining parts taken from reference TRBV7-9 and TRBJ1-6, reads DTGVSQNPRHKITKRGQNVTFRCDPISEHNRLYWYRQTLGQGPEFLTYFQNEAQLEKSRLLSDRFSAERPKGSFSTLEIQRTEQGDSAMYLCASSLGGVSSYNSPLHFGNGTRLTVT.